The next 3 T cell receptor beta chains were all read from a single sample in a study of blood T cell repertoires in COVID-19. The protocol was immunoSEQ multiplex PCR, while the TCRdb copy is restricted to in-frame clones and leaves out a portion. Of some 260,000 clones detected, 85% to 95% appear once; the ten largest clones hold around 2%. The sequenced material came from PBMCs or T cells enriched from blood (not recorded which). The receptors originated from a woman younger than 35 who had recovered from COVID-19.

The CDR3 here is CASSLGQAEQYF. In nucleotides, the CDR3 is TGTGCCAGCAGCTTAGGGCAGGCCGAGCAGTACTTC. The chain has TRBV11-2 and TRBJ2-7; unclear D gene. The CDR3 length is 12 residues. Trimming took off 1 base at V and 6 bases at J, with 7 bases between the two ends. Germline V gene lookup returns CDR1 SGHAT and CDR2 FQNNGV.

This clone appeared a few times. The chain is built from TRBV4-2 and TRBJ1-1, with 9 bases identical to TRBD1. The CDR3 spans 15 residues. The V gene end was trimmed by 3 bases and the J gene end by 7 bases; junction bases not matched to a gene: 9. CDR1 and CDR2 from the germline V gene are LGHNA and YNFKEQ. The CDR3 DNA sequence: TGTGCCAGCAGCCACCGGACAGGGGACGGGGGTGAAGCTTTCTTT. It translates to CASSHRTGDGGEAFF.

This clone was picked up a small number of times. The J gene is TRBJ1-2, the V gene TRBV7-8; a possible D gene is TRBD1 (5 bases). Trimming removed 5 bases from V and 8 bases from J, with 18 bases in between. Per the germline V gene, CDR1 is SGHVS and CDR2 is FQNEAQ. CDR3 length: 14 residues. The CDR3 coding sequence is TGTGCCAGCAGCCACAGAGGGAGGGAGGGGGGCTACACCTTC. Protein sequence: CASSHRGREGGYTF. Drawing the rest from reference TRBV7-8 and TRBJ1-2, the complete variable domain is GAGVSQSPRYKVAKRGQDVALRCDPISGHVSLFWYQQALGQGPEFLTYFQNEAQLDKSGLPSDRFFAERPEGSVSTLKIQRTQQEDSAVYLCASSHRGREGGYTFGSGTRLTVV.